This T cell receptor beta chain originates from a study of radiation and T cells in renal cell carcinoma (dated by TCRdb to 2018 to 2020). About the study as a whole: In total, 50 or so samples, comprising around 26 tumors and approximately 27 peripheral blood samples, were subjected to TCR beta sequencing. The final blood draw was performed at 4 weeks after radiation, at the same time as nephrectomy. In the 40 to 60 samples combined, 4 million to 5 million unique CDR3 nucleotide sequences were found, encoding 3,000,000 or so unique CDR3 amino acid sequences.

Following the manufacturer's recommendations, the immunoSEQ kit was used to generate TCR beta libraries from genomic DNA. To prepare libraries, a first multiplex PCR with proprietary primers was run, followed by a second PCR that added unique barcodes, and a bead cleanup was done after each round. Each sample batch included a kit-provided positive control reaction and a negative control reaction. The final libraries were assessed on an Agilent 4200 TapeStation D1000 ScreenTape, pooled by volume, and quantified by qPCR. Sequencing was performed on an Illumina NextSeq500 with a MidOutput 150-cycle cartridge, and 156 Read1 and 15 Index1 cycles were run with kit custom primers. The pooled library was loaded at around 1.1 pM with a 20% PhiX control spike-in. In the paper's pipeline: Vendor-processed data were analyzed in R, with a clonotype defined as all T cells sharing the same CDR3 nucleotide sequence. In the clone abundance analyses, frequencies in each sample were normalized to that sample's 10,000 most abundant clones. Public T cell clones, averaging fewer than five per sample, were removed before analysis. An abundance difference of at least 32-fold between compartments was the criterion for calling clonotypes tumor-enriched or baseline blood-enriched. A beta-binomial differential abundance model was used to identify clonotypes that were expanded or contracted between blood time points. Tumor-blood repertoire similarity was measured with the Baroni-Urbani and Buser coefficient, and groups were compared using two-tailed Wilcoxon tests in R. TCRdb mirrors the immuneACCESS table, restricted to in-frame sequences. Some clones are absent from its copies; in checked studies, under half trace to an unresolved V gene, and the reason for the others is unknown. V, J and clone size derive from that table, while D and trimming were established from the DNA sequence. A total of around 100,000 clones appear in this sample, around 80% of them only once. The ten biggest clones cover less than 7.5% of the sample.

What the research found in general, with its limitations: Tracking of blood repertoire dynamics stopped at three to five weeks after treatment, with no follow-up past that point. In blood, the top tumor clonotypes increased from baseline to 2 weeks after radiation and then shrank by 4 weeks, which suggests a temporary expansion of tumor-resident clones. Because no pretreatment tumor biopsies were available, whether clonotypes were present in the tumor at baseline could not be determined. With a single-armed trial design, the study had no way to address how radiation dose or scheduling affects the TCR repertoire.

The time point label of this sample denotes: blood 4 weeks post-SBRT, at nephrectomy. Per the publication, the treatment or condition label means: 15 Gy SBRT to primary tumor, nephrectomy 4 weeks later. The samples were drawn from a clinical trial, where primary renal cell carcinomas were treated with 15 Gy of stereotactic body radiation therapy and then removed by nephrectomy 4 weeks afterward. Serial peripheral blood from radiation-treated patients was sampled at baseline, 2 weeks and 4 weeks after SBRT to track tumor-enriched clonotypes. Every patient had renal cell carcinoma of clear cell pathology. The QIAamp DNA Blood Mini Kit (Qiagen) was used to prepare genomic DNA for TCR sequencing. Samples were included in the analyses only if all quality control checks were passed. The cysteine opens and the phenylalanine closes a CDR3 of 14 amino acids. Of all the DNA, just the CDR3 is kept, 42 bases in frame from base 1. V drops 3 bases and J drops 4 bases, leaving 12 bases in between. The germline V gene specifies ENHRY as CDR1 and SYGVKD as CDR2.

Details on this clone: Its binding antigen is unknown. No base-level quality is on record; no much larger clone is a single base apart.

The receptor was derived from a man aged 60-69 years with renal cell carcinoma. The chain employs TRBV10-3 and TRBJ1-1, and perhaps TRBD1 as D gene, on 5 matching bases. Sequences were derived from blood, sampled from a patient whose treatment included radiotherapy and nephrectomy. The bases read TGTGCCATCAGTGAACTAACTAGGGGCACTGAAGCTTTCTTT. The translation is CAISELTRGTEAFF.